A selection of T cell receptor beta chains follows, all from one sample in a study of blood T cells in healthy people across ages. TCRdb called the 5' RACE reads again in MiXCR, with one record for every CDR3 protein. Among 780,000 or so distinct CDR3 sequences listed, 25% were seen once. The same sample was also studied in work on T cells of mothers and their children.

The material sequenced was blood. The receptors were gathered from a boy under 18 in good health. Both conserved end residues are part of each CDR3. Size tells how often a clone was seen (once, few, many) or the class of an expanded clone, and some rows leave it out.

- | TRBV29-1 | CSVSGTGNRETQYF
- | TRBV28 | CASSPLWAGALNEQYF
- | TRBV29-1 | CTTRGTSTDTQYF
- | TRBV5-1 | CASSWEGQIQETQYF
- | TRBV29-1 | CSASSGGNEKLFF
once | TRBV7-2 | CASSPGRPEANYGYTF
- | TRBV5-1 | CASSLEGGWPQETQYF
few | TRBV5-1 | CASSLDFPANTEAFF
- | TRBV5-1 | CASSTQGDEKLFF
- | TRBV4-3 | CASSQAPLSSYTEQFF
many | TRBV18 | CASSRTAQETQYF
few | TRBV29-1 | CSAADLSGPSGELFF
few | TRBV5-1 | CASSPLGTQKTQYF
- | TRBV6-2/TRBV6-3 | CASAGTGLTLLHNEQYF
many | TRBV24-1 | CATSDPGQGASGANVLTF
- | TRBV6-6 | CASSQGQRLDGQFF
few | TRBV29-1 | CSVEDSAGRGETQYF
few | TRBV27 | CASRNQGLGSYNEQFF